Following are 9 T cell receptor beta chains from one sample sequenced in a study of OX40 agonist ivuxolimab in advanced cancers. Using immunoSEQ multiplex PCR, the repertoire was profiled, and TCRdb retains in-frame clones only, with some absent. The data show 12,000 or so clones, with under 70% seen just once and 20% to 30% held by the top ten. This sample comprised CD4+ or CD8+ T cells sorted from blood, obtained in a trial of the OX40 agonist ivuxolimab. Every receptor here comes from an adult with an advanced solid tumor such as melanoma, head and neck, liver or kidney cancer.

This chain links TRBV5-3 with TRBJ2-7, with a weak D call TRBD1 (5 bases). TRBV5-3 is identified as an open reading frame with a role that is uncertain. V was clipped by 0 bases and J by 2 bases, with 9 bases between them. This CDR3 is built from 14 residues. CDR3 loop: CARSLVGPPYEQYF. As DNA, the CDR3 is TGTGCCAGAAGCTTGGTGGGGCCCCCCTACGAGCAGTACTTC.

The count of this clone is one. This chain uses TRBV9 with TRBJ2-2; 11 bases match TRBD2. The J segment lost 4 bases and the V segment lost 3 bases, leaving 8 bases of the junction unmatched. Germline V CDR1 and CDR2: SGDLS, YYNGEE. The CDR3 contains 17 residues. In nucleotides, the CDR3 is TGTGCCAGCAGCGACAATCTAGCGGGGGGCCGCACCGGGGAGCTGTTTTTT. Protein product: CASSDNLAGGRTGELFF.

The chain recombines TRBV29-1 with TRBJ2-7, with D possibly being TRBD1 or TRBD2 (5 bases each). CDR3 size: 12 residues. The ends were cut back, 8 bases at V and 3 bases at J, with 14 bases in the middle. CDR1 and CDR2 (germline): SQVTM, ANQGSEA. CDR3 sequence reads: CSIRDGNYEQYF. CDR3 sequence (DNA): TGCAGCATCCGGGACGGAAACTACGAGCAGTACTTC.

The chain links TRBV29-1 to TRBJ1-2, with D possibly TRBD1 on 5 matching bases. Germline V lookup: CDR1 SQVTM, CDR2 ANQGSEA. The CDR3 runs to 11 residues. CDR3 sequence: CSAWDDYGYTF. CDR3 DNA sequence: TGCAGTGCTTGGGACGACTATGGCTACACCTTC.

The rearrangement uses TRBV7-9 and TRBJ2-7; 10 nucleotides match TRBD2. Germline CDR1 is SEHNR and CDR2 is FQNEAQ (reference sequence). The CDR3 sequence is 13 residues long. J gave up 5 bases and V 5 bases, and 3 bases lay outside the gene matches. The CDR3 DNA is TGTGCCAGCAGCCCTAGCGGGAGACACGAGCAGTACTTC. Its protein is CASSPSGRHEQYF.

In its sample, this clone was seen once. V usage is TRBV27 and J usage is TRBJ2-3, with D unresolved. There are 13 residues in the CDR3. The germline CDR1 and CDR2 sequences are MNHEY and SMNVEV (reference sequence). Trimming shortened V by 8 bases and J by 11 bases, and 20 bases separated the two germline ends. The CDR3 DNA is TGTGCCAGCGAAGACCAACTGGAACCGAAGCAGTATTTT. Translated: CASEDQLEPKQYF.

J is TRBJ1-1 and V is TRBV15; 7 nucleotides line up with TRBD1. This CDR3 region has 15 residues. Losses at the gene ends were 1 base for V and 5 bases for J; bases not matched to a gene: 7. CDR1 and CDR2 (germline): LNHNV, YYDKDF (reference sequence). CDR3 in amino acids: CATSRGLQGSTEAFF. The CDR3, as DNA: TGTGCCACCAGCAGAGGTCTACAGGGGTCGACTGAAGCTTTCTTT.

This chain links TRBV27 with TRBJ1-5, with D maybe TRBD1 (5 bases). V gave up 5 bases and J gave up 5 bases, with 13 bases separating them. Per the germline V gene, CDR1 is MNHEY and CDR2 is SMNVEV (reference sequence). The CDR3 extends over 14 amino acids. CDR3 region: CASSASQGDQPQHF. Here the CDR3 DNA reads TGTGCCAGCAGTGCTTCTCAGGGAGATCAGCCCCAGCATTTT.

The CDR3 loop is CASSPGQGLEQYF. In DNA, the CDR3 is TGTGCCAGCAGCCCGGGACAGGGGCTCGAGCAGTACTTC. The gene calls are TRBV5-6 and TRBJ2-7; TRBD1 matches at 10 bases. The CDR3 extends over 13 amino acids. V lost 4 bases to trimming and J lost 6 bases; unmatched junction nucleotides: 4. Per the germline V gene, CDR1 is SGHDT and CDR2 is YYEEEE.